This T cell receptor beta chain was documented in a study of response to subunit inactivated influenza vaccine. Study observations and caveats: The authors suggested that every seasonal influenza vaccination recruits few new T cells.

TCRdb ran MiXCR on the RT-PCR reads and lists one entry per CDR3 protein. The top ten clones hold about 7.4% of a sample with roughly 630,000 distinct CDR3 sequences, approximately 14% of them seen once. Worth noting for this clonotype: The antigen remains unidentified.

The CDR3 extends over 12 amino acids. Trimming took 3 bases from V and 4 from J, leaving 5 bases between them. CDR1 and CDR2 (germline): KGHDR, SFDVKD. The sequencing here drew on PBMCs from blood, taken 14 to 15 days before vaccination. The sequence came from a man aged 45 to 65 who received an inactivated influenza vaccine. V usage is TRBV24-1 and J usage is TRBJ1-2; D unresolved. The CDR3 loop reads CATSDHSYGYTF. The CDR3 coding sequence is TGTGCCACCAGTGATCACAGCTATGGCTACACCTTC.